These 7 T cell receptor beta chains were sequenced from one sample in a study of blood T cell repertoires in COVID-19. Generated by immunoSEQ multiplex PCR, the TCRdb table keeps only in-frame clones and is missing some. In the table there are about 110,000 clones, over 75% of which are singletons. Sequencing used peripheral blood. These receptors all come from a woman aged 70-85 years with acute or convalescent COVID-19.

This rearrangement joins TRBV7-8 to TRBJ2-5, with a possible D match to TRBD2 (6 bases). CDR3 length equals 13 residues. V dropped 5 bases and J dropped 2 bases, with 9 bases sitting between them. CDR1 and CDR2 (germline): SGHVS, FQNEAQ. The CDR3 DNA follows: TGTGCCAGCAGCCGGGACTTGCAAGAGACCCAGTACTTC. It yields the protein CASSRDLQETQYF.

This rearrangement joins TRBV7-3 to TRBJ2-7; 8 bases fit TRBD2. The CDR3 spans 13 residues. Losses at the gene ends were 2 bases for V and 7 bases for J; bases not matched to a gene: 4. Germline lookup yields CDR1 SGHTA and CDR2 FQGTGA. CDR3 protein: CASSLQTSAEQYF. DNA of the CDR3: TGTGCCAGCAGCTTACAGACTAGCGCGGAGCAGTACTTC. Complete variable domain (other parts from reference TRBV7-3 and TRBJ2-7): GAGVSQTPSNKVTEKGKYVELRCDPISGHTALYWYRQSLGQGPEFLIYFQGTGAADDSGLPNDRFFAVRPEGSVSTLKIQRTERGDSAVYLCASSLQTSAEQYFGPGTRLTVT.

The rearrangement uses TRBV19 and TRBJ1-5, with D tentatively TRBD1 (6 bases). V gave up 5 bases and J gave up 5 bases, with 16 bases separating them. Germline V gene data show CDR1 as LNHDA and CDR2 as SQIVND (reference sequence). This CDR3 is built from 15 residues. CDR3 in DNA: TGTGCCAGTAGTGCTACAGGGTACGTTGATCAGCCCCAGCATTTT. Protein: CASSATGYVDQPQHF.

This chain uses TRBV5-1 with TRBJ2-1; D not certain. This CDR3 has 12 amino acids. The germline V gene encodes CDR1 SGHRS and CDR2 YFSETQ. V was shortened by 1 base and J by 6 bases, with 5 bases between the two germline ends. The CDR3 bases are TGCGCCAGCAGCTTGACTACCAATGAGCAGTTCTTC. Translating it yields CASSLTTNEQFF.

The rearrangement joins TRBV11-1 to TRBJ1-4; TRBD1 aligns across 7 bases. CDR3 size: 15 residues. The V segment lost 4 bases and the J segment 7 bases; nucleotides outside the gene matches: 9. CDR1 and CDR2 (germline): SGHAT, FQDESV (reference sequence). CDR3 sequence (DNA): TGTGCCAGCAGCTCCCGGGGCCAGGGGGTTGAAAAACTGTTTTTT. This sequence encodes CASSSRGQGVEKLFF. Looking up the rest from reference TRBV11-1 and TRBJ1-4 gives the full variable domain: EAEVAQSPRYKITEKSQAVAFWCDPISGHATLYWYRQILGQGPELLVQFQDESVVDDSQLPKDRFSAERLKGVDSTLKIQPAELGDSAMYLCASSSRGQGVEKLFFGSGTQLSVL.

J is TRBJ1-3 and V is TRBV6-4, with D perhaps TRBD1 (6 bases). Germline V gene lookup returns CDR1 MRHNA and CDR2 SNTAGT. With 8 bases removed from V and 4 bases from J, the gap between germline ends came to 12 bases. The CDR3 sequence is 13 residues long. CDR3 in DNA: TGTGCCAGCCAGAGACAGGAGGGAAACACCATATATTTT. Its translation is CASQRQEGNTIYF.

The chain has TRBV24-1 and TRBJ2-1; maybe TRBD1 (7 bases). V lost 0 bases and J 2 bases, leaving 16 bases between the germline ends. The CDR3 totals 18 residues. Germline CDR1 reads KGHDR; CDR2 reads SFDVKD. In nucleotides, the CDR3 is TGTGCCACCAGTGATTTGAGGGGCGGGACAGAACCCTACAATGAGCAGTTCTTC. This gives the protein CATSDLRGGTEPYNEQFF.